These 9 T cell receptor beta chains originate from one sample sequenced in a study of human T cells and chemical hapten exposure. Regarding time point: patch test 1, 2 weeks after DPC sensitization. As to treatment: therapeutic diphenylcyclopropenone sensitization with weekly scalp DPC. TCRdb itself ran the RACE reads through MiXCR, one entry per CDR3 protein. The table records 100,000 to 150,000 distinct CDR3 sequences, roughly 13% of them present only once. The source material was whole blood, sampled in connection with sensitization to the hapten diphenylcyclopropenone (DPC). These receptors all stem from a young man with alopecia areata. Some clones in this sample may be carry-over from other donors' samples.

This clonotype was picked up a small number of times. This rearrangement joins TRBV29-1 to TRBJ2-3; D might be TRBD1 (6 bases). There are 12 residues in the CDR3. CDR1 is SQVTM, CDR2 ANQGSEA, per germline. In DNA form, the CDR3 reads TGCACCCGAGAGGGGGTCACAGATACGCAGTATTTT. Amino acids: CTREGVTDTQYF.

The CDR3 bases are TGTGCCAGCAGTTTGGGGCCTGTTGGCGGGGCGAGCTCCTACAATGAGCAGTTCTTC. The encoded protein is CASSLGPVGGASSYNEQFF. J is TRBJ2-1 and V is TRBV12-3 or TRBV12-4, with D perhaps matching TRBD2 (6 bases). There are 19 residues in the CDR3. V dropped 3 bases and J dropped 0 bases, with 21 bases sitting between them.

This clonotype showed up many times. CDR3: CASASGTGGTEAFF. DNA for the CDR3: TGTGCCAGCGCAAGCGGGACAGGGGGAACTGAAGCTTTCTTT. The V and J genes are TRBV7-8 and TRBJ1-1, with 11 positions matching TRBD1. CDR3 length: 14 residues. CDR1 and CDR2 (germline): SGHVS, FQNEAQ. Trimming at V came to 8 bases and at J to 5 bases, leaving 7 bases not matched to a gene.

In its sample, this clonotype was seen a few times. CDR3 DNA: TGTGCCAGCAGCCGGACGGGGATGGGCACTGAAGCTTTCTTT. Residues: CASSRTGMGTEAFF. The chain has TRBV7-3 and TRBJ1-1, with no clear D. The germline V and J ends were trimmed by 5 bases and 4 bases, with 14 bases remaining between them. This CDR3 is built from 14 residues. Germline-derived CDR1 and CDR2 are SGHTA and FQGTGA.

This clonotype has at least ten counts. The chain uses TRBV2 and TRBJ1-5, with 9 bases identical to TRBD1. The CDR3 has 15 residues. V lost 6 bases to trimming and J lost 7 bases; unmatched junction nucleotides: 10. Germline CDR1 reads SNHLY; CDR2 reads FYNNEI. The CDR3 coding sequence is TGTGCCAGCAGAGGGGACAGGGCTTCGGGGCAGCCCCAGCATTTT. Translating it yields CASRGDRASGQPQHF.

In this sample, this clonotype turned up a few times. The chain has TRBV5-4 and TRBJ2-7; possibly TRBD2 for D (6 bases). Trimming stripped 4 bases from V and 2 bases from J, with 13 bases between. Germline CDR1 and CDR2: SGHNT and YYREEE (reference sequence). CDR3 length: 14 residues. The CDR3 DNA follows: TGTGCCAGCAGCCATAGCGGCCTCACCTACGAGCAGTACTTC. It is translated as CASSHSGLTYEQYF.

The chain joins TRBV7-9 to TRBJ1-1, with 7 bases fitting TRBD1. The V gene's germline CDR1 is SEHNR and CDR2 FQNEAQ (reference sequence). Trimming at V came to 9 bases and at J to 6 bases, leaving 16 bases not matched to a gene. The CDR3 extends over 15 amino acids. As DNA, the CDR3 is TGTGCCAGTCAAACAGGGGACACTATGAGCGCTGAAGCTTTCTTT. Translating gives CASQTGDTMSAEAFF.

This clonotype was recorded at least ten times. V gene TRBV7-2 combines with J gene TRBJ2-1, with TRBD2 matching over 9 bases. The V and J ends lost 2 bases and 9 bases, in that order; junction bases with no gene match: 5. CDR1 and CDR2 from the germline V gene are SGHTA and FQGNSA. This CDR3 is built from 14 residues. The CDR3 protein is CASSLLRGGVEQFF. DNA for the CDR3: TGTGCCAGCAGCTTACTGCGGGGGGGGGTTGAGCAGTTCTTC.

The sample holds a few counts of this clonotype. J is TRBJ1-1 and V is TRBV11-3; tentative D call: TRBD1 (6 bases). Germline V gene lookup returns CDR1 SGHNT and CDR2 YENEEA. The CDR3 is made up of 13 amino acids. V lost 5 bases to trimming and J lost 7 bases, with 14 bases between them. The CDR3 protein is CASSNGQQYEAFF. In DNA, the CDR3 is TGTGCCAGCAGCAACGGACAGCAGTATGAAGCTTTCTTT.